The rows below give T cell receptor beta chains drawn from one sample of a study of response to subunit inactivated influenza vaccine. TCRdb re-analysed the RT-PCR reads in MiXCR, keeping a single row per CDR3 protein. Altogether hundreds of thousands of distinct CDR3 sequences are present, 14% being singletons, with the ten largest covering less than 7%. The specimen was PBMCs from blood, collected 14 days before vaccination. The origin of the receptors is a middle-aged man who received an inactivated influenza vaccine. CDR3s include the opening cysteine and the closing phenylalanine or tryptophan. The D gene is left open where the match is weak. Part of the rows lack a size; the others show once, few, many or a class for expanded clones.

CDR3 DNA,CDR3 protein,clone size,J gene,D gene,V gene
TGCAGTGCTAGTGAGGGGGGGGGCCCCTACGAGCAGTACTTC,CSASEGGGPYEQYF,few,TRBJ2-7,NA,TRBV20-1
TGTGCTAGCAGCCCCTACTCCTGGGCGGGGGGGGACGATGAGCAGTTCTTC,CASSPYSWAGGDDEQFF,few,TRBJ2-1,TRBD2,TRBV7-7
TGTGCCACGTCCGCGGGGGCCAGGTCCTACAATGAGCAGTTCTTC,CATSAGARSYNEQFF,NA,TRBJ2-1,NA,TRBV6-1
TGCGCCAGCAGCCAAGTGGGAGAGGGGCAGTATGGCTACACCTTC,CASSQVGEGQYGYTF,NA,TRBJ1-2,NA,TRBV4-1
TGCAGCGGTAGACAGGGACTGACTAGCGGGGGGGCGAATGAGCAGTTCTTC,CSGRQGLTSGGANEQFF,few,TRBJ2-1,TRBD2,TRBV29-1
TGCGCCAGCAGCCCCGGTCTTCAGCGGTCGTACCAAGAGACCCAGTACTTC,CASSPGLQRSYQETQYF,once,TRBJ2-5,NA,TRBV5-1
TGTGCCAGCAGCTCGGACAGGGGGTCTAATTCACCCCTCCACTTT,CASSSDRGSNSPLHF,NA,TRBJ1-6,TRBD1,TRBV7-2
TGTGCCAGCAGCCAAGATAGTAGGTTTTCCTACGAGCAGTACTTC,CASSQDSRFSYEQYF,NA,TRBJ2-7,NA,TRBV14
TGCAGTGCTAGGAGGCGGGAATTAGTCTACGAGCAGTACTTC,CSARRRELVYEQYF,NA,TRBJ2-7,NA,TRBV20-1
TGTGCCAGCAGTTACTCTACAGGGCGGAACACTGAAGCTTTCTTT,CASSYSTGRNTEAFF,few,TRBJ1-1,NA,TRBV6-5
TGCAGTGCGAAATCCTCTATCAACTCCTACAATGAGCAGTTCTTC,CSAKSSINSYNEQFF,NA,TRBJ2-1,NA,TRBV20-1
TGCAGCGTCCTAGGGACAAATGAAGCTTTCTTT,CSVLGTNEAFF,NA,TRBJ1-1,NA,TRBV29-1
TGCAGTGCTAGAGATTCAGGACCATCAGGGAATGAGCAGTTCTTC,CSARDSGPSGNEQFF,NA,TRBJ2-1,NA,TRBV20-1
TGCAGTGCTAGAGATACAGGGGGCCAGAGCACAGATACGCAGTATTTT,CSARDTGGQSTDTQYF,many,TRBJ2-3,TRBD1,TRBV20-1
TGCAGTGCTAGGTCCTATAATTCACCCCTCCACTTT,CSARSYNSPLHF,NA,TRBJ1-6,NA,TRBV20-1
TGTGCCACCAGCAGAGATAATGACCGGGAGACGTTAGACGAGCAGTACTTC,CATSRDNDRETLDEQYF,few,TRBJ2-7,NA,TRBV15
TGTGCCAGCAGTCTAGGGGGTTCTAGCGCTGGCTACGAGCAGTACTTC,CASSLGGSSAGYEQYF,few,TRBJ2-7,NA,TRBV7-2
TGTGCCAGTAGTCCAACAGGGGGCTACGGGGAGACCCAGTACTTC,CASSPTGGYGETQYF,NA,TRBJ2-5,TRBD1,TRBV19
TGCGCCAGCAGCCAAGATCTCCCAGGGGGCAGCACAGATACGCAGTATTTT,CASSQDLPGGSTDTQYF,NA,TRBJ2-3,TRBD1,TRBV4-3
TGTGCCAGCAGCTCCCGACAGCCTTCCTCTGGGGCCAACGTCCTGACTTTC,CASSSRQPSSGANVLTF,few,TRBJ2-6,NA,TRBV13
TGTGCCAGCAGCCCGGGACAGGGGGCCCTAACCTACGAGCAGTACTTC,CASSPGQGALTYEQYF,few,TRBJ2-7,TRBD1,TRBV12-3/TRBV12-4
TGTGCTAGTGGGACAAAGGGCCCCCGTTACAATGAGCAGTTCTTC,CASGTKGPRYNEQFF,NA,TRBJ2-1,NA,TRBV12-5
TGTGCCAGCAGCCCCCGGGACTTATACAATGAGCAGTTCTTC,CASSPRDLYNEQFF,NA,TRBJ2-1,NA,TRBV7-2
TGTGCCACCAGCCATGGGGACATGAACTCCTACGAGCAGTACTTC,CATSHGDMNSYEQYF,NA,TRBJ2-7,NA,TRBV15
TGTGCCAGCAATCTAGGGTGGGACACTGAAGCTTTCTTT,CASNLGWDTEAFF,NA,TRBJ1-1,NA,TRBV2
TGTGCCAGCAGCTTTTGGGAGGGTCAGCCCCAGCATTTT,CASSFWEGQPQHF,NA,TRBJ1-5,NA,TRBV7-2
TGCGCCAGCAGCTTGGATGTGGGAGGGCCTTGGTACAATGAGCAGTTCTTC,CASSLDVGGPWYNEQFF,few,TRBJ2-1,TRBD2,TRBV5-1
TGTGCCAGCAGCCAAGATCATTGGCGGGGGGGCACCTACAATGGGCAGTTCTTC,CASSQDHWRGGTYNGQFF,NA,TRBJ2-1,TRBD2,TRBV3-1
TGTGCCAGCCACCCATGGGAAGGGGGGAGAACCTTCTTC,CASHPWEGGRTFF,NA,TRBJ2-7,NA,TRBV6-1
TGCAGCGTTCTCGGGGCCTCTGGGGCCAACGTCCTGACTTTC,CSVLGASGANVLTF,few,TRBJ2-6,NA,TRBV29-1
TGCAGTGCCCTATCTAGCGGGAGCTCCGAGGGGGGGAATGAGCAGTTCTTC,CSALSSGSSEGGNEQFF,NA,TRBJ2-1,TRBD2,TRBV20-1
TGTGCCAGCAGCTCATATGCCCGGGGCAGCTACACCGGGGAGCTGTTTTTT,CASSSYARGSYTGELFF,NA,TRBJ2-2,NA,TRBV13
TGCAGTCCTCGCGATACGCAGTATTTT,CSPRDTQYF,few,TRBJ2-3,NA,TRBV20-1
TGCGCCAGCAGCCGGAAAGATTCCGGGACTGCCCAGTTCTTC,CASSRKDSGTAQFF,few,TRBJ2-1,NA,TRBV4-3
TGCAGCGTTGGAGGTAGGGGGGACATTCAGTACTTC,CSVGGRGDIQYF,many,TRBJ2-4,NA,TRBV29-1
TGTGCCAGCAGTGATGCGGGACAGGGGGTGTACGAGCAGTACTTC,CASSDAGQGVYEQYF,NA,TRBJ2-7,TRBD1,TRBV12-3/TRBV12-4
TGTGCCAGCAGCTTAACCGGGACAGGATCCGGGGAGCTGTTTTTT,CASSLTGTGSGELFF,few,TRBJ2-2,TRBD1,TRBV7-3
TGCAGTGGGGCCTCCTATAACAGGGAGATGAGGACCCAGTACTTC,CSGASYNREMRTQYF,few,TRBJ2-5,NA,TRBV20-1
TGTGCCAGCAGCCAGGGACCGGCGGGGGGAAGAGGCGGGGAGCTGTTTTTT,CASSQGPAGGRGGELFF,NA,TRBJ2-2,TRBD2,TRBV4-2
TGTGCCAGCAGCTCAGCCAGGGCTTTTCTCGGCACAGATACGCAGTATTTT,CASSSARAFLGTDTQYF,many,TRBJ2-3,NA,TRBV7-2
TGTGCCAGCTCACCTGGAGGAAACGGGGAGCTGTTTTTT,CASSPGGNGELFF,NA,TRBJ2-2,NA,TRBV18
TGCAGCGTTGAGCGTGTAGGAGCCGGGGAGCTGTTTTTT,CSVERVGAGELFF,many,TRBJ2-2,NA,TRBV29-1
TGTGCCAGCAGTTATGCTACAGGGGTCTCCTACGAGCAGTACTTC,CASSYATGVSYEQYF,NA,TRBJ2-7,TRBD1,TRBV6-2/TRBV6-3
TGTGCCAGCAGCTCCTGGACAGGGTCTGAAGCTTTCTTT,CASSSWTGSEAFF,NA,TRBJ1-1,TRBD1,TRBV7-9
TGTGCCACCAAATGGGGGCAGCAAGGGGACATTCAGTACTTC,CATKWGQQGDIQYF,NA,TRBJ2-4,NA,TRBV6-1
TGTGCCAGCAGCTTAACTCCGGGACAGGGCACAGATACGCAGTATTTT,CASSLTPGQGTDTQYF,NA,TRBJ2-3,TRBD1,TRBV7-9
TGTGCCAGCTCGGGGTCCACGGGGGCGCAGTTCTTC,CASSGSTGAQFF,NA,TRBJ2-1,NA,TRBV7-9
TGTGCCAGCAGCCCGAGGCGGCAGGACGGAACCGAGCAGTACTTC,CASSPRRQDGTEQYF,once,TRBJ2-7,NA,TRBV7-2
TGCGCCAGCAGCCAAGAGCTGGTTTATGATCCGCAGTATTTT,CASSQELVYDPQYF,many,TRBJ2-3,NA,TRBV4-3
TGTGCCAGCAGCCAAGGGCGGGGAGAGCAGTACTTC,CASSQGRGEQYF,NA,TRBJ2-7,NA,TRBV3-1
TGCGCCAGCAGCCAATCTGTGGGACCCAAAAACATTCAGTACTTC,CASSQSVGPKNIQYF,many,TRBJ2-4,NA,TRBV4-3